This T cell receptor beta chain was captured in a study of graft-versus-host responses after intestinal transplantation. Profiling relied on immunoSEQ multiplex PCR, and the TCRdb table lists in-frame clones only, not all of them. The sample carries some 97,000 clones, about 90% recorded once. In regard to this clone: The antigen is undetermined.

V lost 6 bases to trimming and J lost 0 bases, with 14 bases between them. Germline lookup yields CDR1 MNHEY and CDR2 SMNVEV (reference sequence). This CDR3 is 15 amino acids long. This clonotype was obtained from a human donor who was the organ donor for an intestinal transplant. Sequencing was performed on unstimulated CD4+ T cells sorted from spleen or lymph node cells, taken before transplant. J is TRBJ1-2 and V is TRBV27, with D unclear. CDR3 nucleotide sequence: TGTGCCAGCAGCCCAGGACGGAGGACTAACTATGGCTACACCTTC. This encodes CASSPGRRTNYGYTF.